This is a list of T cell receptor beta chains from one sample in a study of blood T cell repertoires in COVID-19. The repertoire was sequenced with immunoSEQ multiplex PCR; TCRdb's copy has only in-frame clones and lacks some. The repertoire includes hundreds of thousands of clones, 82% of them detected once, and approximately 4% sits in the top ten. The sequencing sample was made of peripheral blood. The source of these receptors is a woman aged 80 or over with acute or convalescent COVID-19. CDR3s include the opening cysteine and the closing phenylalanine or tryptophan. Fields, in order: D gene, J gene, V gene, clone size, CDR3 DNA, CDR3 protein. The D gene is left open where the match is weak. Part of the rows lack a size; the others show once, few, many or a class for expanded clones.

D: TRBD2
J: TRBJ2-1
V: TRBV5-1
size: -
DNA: TGCGCCAGCAGCTTGGCGGTAGCGGGGGGTATAGATGAGCAGTTCTTC
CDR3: CASSLAVAGGIDEQFF

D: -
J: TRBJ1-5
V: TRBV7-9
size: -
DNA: TGTGCCAGCAGCTTCACAGGGAGCAGCAATCAGCCCCAGCATTTT
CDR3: CASSFTGSSNQPQHF

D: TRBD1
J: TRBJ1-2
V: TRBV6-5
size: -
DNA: TGTGCCAGCAGAAACAGGGGTGGCTACACCTTC
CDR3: CASRNRGGYTF

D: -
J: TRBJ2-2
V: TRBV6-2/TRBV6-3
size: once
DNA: TGTGCCAGCAGTTTCCCCGGCAGGGCGAAGAACACCGGGGAGCTGTTTTTT
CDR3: CASSFPGRAKNTGELFF

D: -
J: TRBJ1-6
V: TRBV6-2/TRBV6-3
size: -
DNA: TGTGCCAGCAGTTATGCGGAGGCTGGTTCACCCCTCCACTTT
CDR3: CASSYAEAGSPLHF

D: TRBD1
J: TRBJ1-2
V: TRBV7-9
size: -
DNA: TGTGCCAGCAGCCTTCGACCTCAGGGGGCCGAGGGCTACACCTTC
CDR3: CASSLRPQGAEGYTF

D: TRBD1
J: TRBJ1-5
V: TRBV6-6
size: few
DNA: TGTGCCAGCACCACCAACCGGGACAGGGGGCGGCAGCCCCAGCATTTT
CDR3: CASTTNRDRGRQPQHF

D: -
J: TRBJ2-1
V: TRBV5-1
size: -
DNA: TGCGCCAGCAGCTTGGGAGGGGCCGGCGGGGTCGCCTACAATGAGCAGTTCTTC
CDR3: CASSLGGAGGVAYNEQFF

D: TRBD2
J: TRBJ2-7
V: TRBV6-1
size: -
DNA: TGTGCCAGCAGTGAAGCGGCTAGCGGGGCCGTCGTAACCTACGAGCAGTACTTC
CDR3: CASSEAASGAVVTYEQYF

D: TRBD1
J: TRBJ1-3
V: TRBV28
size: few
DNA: TGTGCCAGCAGTAAACAGGGGGGAGGAAACACCATATATTTT
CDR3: CASSKQGGGNTIYF

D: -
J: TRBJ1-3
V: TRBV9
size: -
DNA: TGTGCCAGCAGCGCCCTTTCGGGGGCTGGAAACACCATATATTTT
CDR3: CASSALSGAGNTIYF

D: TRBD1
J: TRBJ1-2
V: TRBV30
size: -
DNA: TGTGCCTGGGAGGCCCAGGGGGCGGGTGGCTACACCTTC
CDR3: CAWEAQGAGGYTF

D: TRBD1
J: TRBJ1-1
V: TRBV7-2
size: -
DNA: TGTGCCAGCAGTGGAACAGGGGCCTCCATGAACACTGAAGCTTTCTTT
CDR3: CASSGTGASMNTEAFF

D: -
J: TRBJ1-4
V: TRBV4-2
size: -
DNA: TGTGCCAGCAGCCAAGATCTCGGGGGTGAAAAACTGTTTTTT
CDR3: CASSQDLGGEKLFF

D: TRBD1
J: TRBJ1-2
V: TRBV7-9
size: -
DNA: TGTGCCAGCAGTCCTGGGACAGGGGTTGGCTACACCTTC
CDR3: CASSPGTGVGYTF

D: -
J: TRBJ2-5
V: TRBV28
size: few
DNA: TGTGCCAGCAGTCTTACAGGGAATGGGGTCAAGTCCCAGTACTTC
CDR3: CASSLTGNGVKSQYF

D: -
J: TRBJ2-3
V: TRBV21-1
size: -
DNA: TGTGCCAGCAGCAAAGTTCAGGGGGTGCACACAGATACGCAGTATTTT
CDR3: CASSKVQGVHTDTQYF